Detailed here is one TCR beta chain. Its antigen is still unknown. The junction and the germline gene differ at one end; a read error may be behind it. Total RNA amounts of at least 5.5 micrograms were extracted per sample. The data stem from a study of blood T cells in healthy people across ages. A sample-barcoded 5' primer and a J-beta primer mix were used in a second PCR of about 7 to 11 cycles. Every cDNA molecule bore a tag from a template-switch adaptor containing 12 random nucleotides. TCRdb independently ran MiXCR on the 5' RACE reads; one entry per CDR3 protein. The top ten hold 11% of the sample, which has about 1.6 million distinct CDR3 sequences, roughly 32% seen once. Germline V gives CDR1 MGHDK, CDR2 SYGVNS. This CDR3 region has 16 residues. Study-level points and caveats: Higher diversity and more naive CD4+ cells were features of long-lived donors, compared to aged donors.

The receptor comes from a woman aged 30 to 39 in good health. This chain uses TRBV25-1 with TRBJ2-3, with TRBD2 matching 9 bases. What was sequenced was blood. CDR3 residues: CASSAGASGVQDTRYF. The CDR3, as DNA: TGTGCCAGCAGTGCGGGGGCTAGCGGGGTTCAAGATACGCGGTATTTT.